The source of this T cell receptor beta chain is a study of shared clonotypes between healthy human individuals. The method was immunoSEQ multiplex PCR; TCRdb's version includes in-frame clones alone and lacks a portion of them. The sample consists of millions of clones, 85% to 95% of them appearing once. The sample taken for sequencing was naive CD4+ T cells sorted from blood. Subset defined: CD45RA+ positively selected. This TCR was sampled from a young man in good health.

The CDR3 DNA reads as TGTGCCAGCAGTTTATCACTATCCACAGGGGGATTCTCCTACGAGCAGTACTTC. Translating gives CASSLSLSTGGFSYEQYF. This sequence joins TRBV27 and TRBJ2-7, with 8 bases matching TRBD1. V lost 0 bases, J lost 0 bases, and 10 bases stayed unmatched. Germline assignment: CDR1 MNHEY and CDR2 SMNVEV (reference sequence). CDR3 length: 18 residues.